This is a list of T cell receptor beta chains from one sample in a study of molecular identifiers for immune sequencing clone quantification. Via MiXCR, TCRdb re-called the PCR reads, giving one row per CDR3 protein. The repertoire consists of roughly 320,000 distinct CDR3 sequences, with about 22% occurring once and the leading ten covering roughly 0.86%. Input material: naive CD8+ T cells from blood, with Jurkat cell RNA spiked in. The receptors were sampled from a human donor in good health. Some libraries in this study had Jurkat cell RNA spiked in. The CDR3 runs from the conserved cysteine through the conserved F or W. A D gene is named only where the DNA matches it firmly. Clone size is given for some rows only: seen once, a few or many times, or a class if the clone is expanded.

d_gene: NA
abundance: few
v_gene: TRBV12-3/TRBV12-4
j_gene: TRBJ1-2
CDR3nt: TGTGCCAGCAGTTTTCCGGGGGTGGAGGGCTACACCTTC
CDR3aa: CASSFPGVEGYTF

d_gene: NA
abundance: many
v_gene: TRBV7-8
j_gene: TRBJ2-7
CDR3nt: TGTGCCAGCAGCTCCGATTACGAGCAGTACTTC
CDR3aa: CASSSDYEQYF

d_gene: TRBD2
abundance: many
v_gene: TRBV20-1
j_gene: TRBJ2-3
CDR3nt: TGCAGTGCTGAAAATAGCGGGAGGGCGACAGATACGCAGTATTTT
CDR3aa: CSAENSGRATDTQYF

d_gene: NA
abundance: many
v_gene: TRBV5-1
j_gene: TRBJ1-1
CDR3nt: TGCGCCAGCAGCATAGGGGGGACGCACACTGAAGCTTTCTTT
CDR3aa: CASSIGGTHTEAFF

d_gene: NA
abundance: NA
v_gene: TRBV2
j_gene: TRBJ2-7
CDR3nt: TGTGCCAGCACTCCGAGCTCCTACGTGCAGTACTTC
CDR3aa: CASTPSSYVQYF

d_gene: NA
abundance: many
v_gene: TRBV19
j_gene: TRBJ2-1
CDR3nt: TGTGCCAGTACCCATCCCAACTTGGACTCCTCCTACAATGAGCAGTTCTTC
CDR3aa: CASTHPNLDSSYNEQFF

d_gene: TRBD1
abundance: few
v_gene: TRBV6-5
j_gene: TRBJ1-2
CDR3nt: TGTGCCAGCAGTTACGCCCGGACAGGGGGCTATGGCTACACCTTC
CDR3aa: CASSYARTGGYGYTF

d_gene: NA
abundance: NA
v_gene: TRBV28
j_gene: TRBJ2-7
CDR3nt: TGTGCCAGCAGTTCAGTTCTCAATAACTACGAGCAGTACTTC
CDR3aa: CASSSVLNNYEQYF

d_gene: NA
abundance: many
v_gene: TRBV4-1
j_gene: TRBJ1-5
CDR3nt: TGCGCCAGCAGCCAGGCCGCACAAAGCAATCAGCCCCAGCATTTT
CDR3aa: CASSQAAQSNQPQHF

d_gene: TRBD2
abundance: NA
v_gene: TRBV11-2
j_gene: TRBJ2-3
CDR3nt: TGTGCCAGCAGCTTAGATCCCGGACTAGCGGGGGGTACGGTCACAGATACGCAGTATTTT
CDR3aa: CASSLDPGLAGGTVTDTQYF

d_gene: NA
abundance: NA
v_gene: TRBV5-6
j_gene: TRBJ2-5
CDR3nt: TGTGCCAGCAGCAACGGACCAATCCCAATGGACCGATGGGCCCAGTACTTC
CDR3aa: CASSNGPIPMDRWAQYF

d_gene: NA
abundance: many
v_gene: TRBV4-2
j_gene: TRBJ1-1
CDR3nt: TGTGCCAGCAGCCAAGTCGATGAAGCTTTCTTT
CDR3aa: CASSQVDEAFF

d_gene: NA
abundance: many
v_gene: TRBV4-3
j_gene: TRBJ2-7
CDR3nt: TGCGCCAGCAGCCCCAGACTCGAGCCGCTGGAGCAGTACTTC
CDR3aa: CASSPRLEPLEQYF

d_gene: TRBD1
abundance: NA
v_gene: TRBV7-6
j_gene: TRBJ1-4
CDR3nt: TGTGCCAGCAGCTTCACACAGGGGAGAAATGAAAAACTGTTTTTT
CDR3aa: CASSFTQGRNEKLFF

d_gene: TRBD2
abundance: many
v_gene: TRBV3-1
j_gene: TRBJ2-4
CDR3nt: TGTGCCAGCAGCCAAGCACCTAGCGGTGTGACCAAAAACATTCAGTACTTC
CDR3aa: CASSQAPSGVTKNIQYF

d_gene: TRBD1
abundance: many
v_gene: TRBV7-9
j_gene: TRBJ2-7
CDR3nt: TGTGCCAGCAGCTTAGGACCGGGACAGATCTACGAGCAGTACTTC
CDR3aa: CASSLGPGQIYEQYF

d_gene: NA
abundance: many
v_gene: TRBV7-6
j_gene: TRBJ2-3
CDR3nt: TGTGCCAGCAGCGCACAGGGATCTAGCACAGATACGCAGTATTTT
CDR3aa: CASSAQGSSTDTQYF

d_gene: TRBD2
abundance: many
v_gene: TRBV24-1
j_gene: TRBJ2-1
CDR3nt: TGTGCCACCAGTGCACGATCAGCGGGAGGTACCTACAATGAGCAGTTCTTC
CDR3aa: CATSARSAGGTYNEQFF

d_gene: NA
abundance: many
v_gene: TRBV25-1
j_gene: TRBJ1-5
CDR3nt: TGTGCCAGCAGTGAAGGCAATCAGCCCCAGCATTTT
CDR3aa: CASSEGNQPQHF

d_gene: NA
abundance: few
v_gene: TRBV6-5
j_gene: TRBJ2-6
CDR3nt: TGTGCCAGCAAAGGGGGGGCCTCTGGGGCCAACGTCCTGACTTTC
CDR3aa: CASKGGASGANVLTF

d_gene: TRBD1
abundance: few
v_gene: TRBV28
j_gene: TRBJ1-5
CDR3nt: TGTGCCGGCAGTCCACCCCACCCCGGACAGGGGAAGCGTCAGCCCCAGCATTTT
CDR3aa: CAGSPPHPGQGKRQPQHF

d_gene: TRBD1
abundance: NA
v_gene: TRBV6-2/TRBV6-3
j_gene: TRBJ1-5
CDR3nt: TGTGCCAGCAGTACCCGGACAGGGCCCAATCAGCCCCAGCATTTT
CDR3aa: CASSTRTGPNQPQHF

d_gene: NA
abundance: many
v_gene: TRBV7-9
j_gene: TRBJ2-2
CDR3nt: TGTGCCAGCAGCCCTGCTGTCGGGGATCCCGGGGAGCTGTTTTTT
CDR3aa: CASSPAVGDPGELFF

d_gene: TRBD1
abundance: many
v_gene: TRBV6-5
j_gene: TRBJ2-7
CDR3nt: TGTGCCAGCACCCACTCGGCGACAGGGACCTACGAGCAGTACTTC
CDR3aa: CASTHSATGTYEQYF

d_gene: NA
abundance: many
v_gene: TRBV6-2/TRBV6-3
j_gene: TRBJ1-1
CDR3nt: TGTGCCAGCAGTTGGACATATATGAACACTGAAGCTTTCTTT
CDR3aa: CASSWTYMNTEAFF

d_gene: NA
abundance: NA
v_gene: TRBV9
j_gene: TRBJ2-2
CDR3nt: TGTGCCAGCAGCGGGCTCGGGACCCAGGGGCCGTCCGGGGAGCTGTTTTTT
CDR3aa: CASSGLGTQGPSGELFF

d_gene: NA
abundance: many
v_gene: TRBV7-2
j_gene: TRBJ2-1
CDR3nt: TGTGCCAGCAGCTTAGGGCTGACCAATGAGCAGTTCTTC
CDR3aa: CASSLGLTNEQFF

d_gene: NA
abundance: many
v_gene: TRBV7-9
j_gene: TRBJ2-5
CDR3nt: TGTGCCAGCAGCTACCCACGGACGGCAGAGACCCAGTACTTC
CDR3aa: CASSYPRTAETQYF

d_gene: NA
abundance: many
v_gene: TRBV19
j_gene: TRBJ2-2
CDR3nt: TGTGCCAGTAGTGTCCGGAGCGCCGGGGAGCTGTTTTTT
CDR3aa: CASSVRSAGELFF

d_gene: NA
abundance: many
v_gene: TRBV9
j_gene: TRBJ2-7
CDR3nt: TGTGCCAGCAGCGCCCCAGGGAATTCCTACGAGCAGTACTTC
CDR3aa: CASSAPGNSYEQYF

d_gene: NA
abundance: many
v_gene: TRBV7-6
j_gene: TRBJ2-2
CDR3nt: TGTGCCAGCAGCTTAGACGGCAGCTACACCGGGGAGCTGTTTTTT
CDR3aa: CASSLDGSYTGELFF

d_gene: NA
abundance: NA
v_gene: TRBV7-3
j_gene: TRBJ2-7
CDR3nt: TGTGCCAGCGGCGCCTACAGTTCCTACGAGCAGTACTTC
CDR3aa: CASGAYSSYEQYF

d_gene: NA
abundance: many
v_gene: TRBV28
j_gene: TRBJ2-7
CDR3nt: TGTGCCAGCAGTTCCCGGGGGTACTACGAGCAGTACTTC
CDR3aa: CASSSRGYYEQYF

d_gene: TRBD2
abundance: many
v_gene: TRBV30
j_gene: TRBJ2-1
CDR3nt: TGTGCCTGGAGTGGACTAGCGATAAACAATGAGCAGTTCTTC
CDR3aa: CAWSGLAINNEQFF

d_gene: TRBD1
abundance: many
v_gene: TRBV9
j_gene: TRBJ2-3
CDR3nt: TGTGCCAGCAGAGCCGGGACAGCTAGCACAGATACGCAGTATTTT
CDR3aa: CASRAGTASTDTQYF

d_gene: NA
abundance: few
v_gene: TRBV4-3
j_gene: TRBJ1-1
CDR3nt: TGCGCCAGCAGCCAAGATTGGGGGGCAGGGGCTGAAGCTTTCTTT
CDR3aa: CASSQDWGAGAEAFF

d_gene: TRBD1
abundance: few
v_gene: TRBV27
j_gene: TRBJ1-2
CDR3nt: TGTGCCAGCAGTACCTTTCCGGGACAGGGGGCGATCGATGGCTACACCTTC
CDR3aa: CASSTFPGQGAIDGYTF

d_gene: TRBD1
abundance: NA
v_gene: TRBV4-3
j_gene: TRBJ1-1
CDR3nt: TGCGCCAGCAGCCCGATGACAGGGGCTGTTCAAGAAGCTTTCTTT
CDR3aa: CASSPMTGAVQEAFF

d_gene: TRBD1
abundance: many
v_gene: TRBV29-1
j_gene: TRBJ1-1
CDR3nt: TGCAGCGTCGAAACTCGACAGGGAATGGCTGAAGCTTTCTTT
CDR3aa: CSVETRQGMAEAFF

d_gene: NA
abundance: many
v_gene: TRBV20-1
j_gene: TRBJ1-6
CDR3nt: TGCAGTGCTAGAGATAGGGACGGTAATTCACCCCTCCACTTT
CDR3aa: CSARDRDGNSPLHF

d_gene: NA
abundance: many
v_gene: TRBV7-2
j_gene: TRBJ2-5
CDR3nt: TGTGCCAGCAGCTTTTTGGAGACCCAGTACTTC
CDR3aa: CASSFLETQYF